This T cell receptor (beta chain) was recorded in a study of T-cell memory formation after mild COVID-19. This clonotype showed up just a few times. MiXCR, run by TCRdb on the 5' RACE reads, gives a single entry per CDR3 protein. Of around 390,000 distinct CDR3 sequences listed, roughly 15% were seen once; the top ten hold 20% to 25%. CDR1 DFQATT and CDR2 SNEGSKA come from the germline V gene (reference sequence). There are 13 residues in the CDR3. Trimming removed 0 bases at V and 7 bases at J, with 9 bases between. The sequencing input was PBMCs or a T cell subset sorted from them (not recorded which). This clonotype was sampled from a man aged 18 to 35 who had mild COVID-19 (a few samples of this study predate the infection). Cell type and time point are not known. This chain joins TRBV20-1 and TRBJ2-2; D gene uncertain. The CDR3 is CSARDLLIGELFF. The DNA of the CDR3 is TGCAGTGCTAGAGATCTCCTGATCGGGGAGCTGTTTTTT.